This passage covers 21 T cell receptor beta chains from one sample sequenced in a study of CDR3 diversity in severe acne. TCRdb reprocessed the PCR reads via MiXCR and lists one record per CDR3 protein. The sample consists of roughly 100,000 distinct CDR3 sequences, about half of them appearing once. Sequenced: blood. These receptors came from a male donor with acne.

CDR3 loop: CASSAKGLAGANEQFF. The CDR3 DNA follows: TGCGCCAGCAGCGCGAAGGGGCTAGCGGGAGCCAACGAGCAGTTCTTC. This chain uses TRBV10-1 with TRBJ2-1; 10 positions agree with TRBD2. V dropped 6 bases and J dropped 10; count of bases not matched to a gene: 15. Germline CDR1 is WNHNN and CDR2 is SYGVQD (reference sequence). This CDR3 has 16 residues.

The rearrangement joins TRBV24-1 to TRBJ2-5, with D possibly being TRBD1 (6 bases). The CDR3 is made up of 15 amino acids. The ends were cut back, 4 bases at V and 4 bases at J, with 15 bases in the middle. Germline CDR1 KGHDR, CDR2 SFDVKD. This CDR3 reads CATSETTGLRETQYF. The CDR3 region has the DNA TGTGCCACCAGTGAAACGACAGGCCTTCGAGAGACCCAGTACTTC.

Turning to this clonotype: One base away lies a much larger clone, so this may be a sequencing read error. The chain carries TRBV6-2 or TRBV6-3 and TRBJ2-3; no firm D call. Deletions cut 0 bases from V and 0 bases from J, with 10 bases between. Germline CDR1 reads MNHEY; CDR2 reads SVGEGT. The CDR3 is made up of 16 amino acids. The CDR3 is CASSYSETWSTDTQYF. In nucleotides, the CDR3 is TGTGCCAGCAGTTACTCGGAAACATGGAGCACAGATACGCAGTATTTT.

For this clonotype: The DNA is left out, because the CDR3 cannot be placed on it with certainty; the CDR3 is given as TCRdb lists it. The chain uses TRBV7-2 and TRBJ1-4; the listed D gene, TRBD1, was not tested against the DNA. Germline V gives CDR1 SGHTA, CDR2 FQGNSA. Both ends counted, the CDR3 spans 23 residues. The CDR3 loop is CASSLSTESSYEQYFGPGEKLFF.

The count of this clonotype is one. The gene calls are TRBV7-2 and TRBJ2-7; D is tentatively TRBD1 or TRBD2 (6 bases each). The CDR3 sequence is 17 residues long. Germline CDR1 reads SGHTA; CDR2 reads FQGNSA. Trimming cost V 0 bases and J 5 bases, with 20 bases left between them. CDR3 sequence: CASSLARRWGATDEQYF. CDR3 DNA sequence: TGTGCCAGCAGCTTAGCCCGGCGTTGGGGGGCAACGGACGAGCAGTACTTC.

Regarding this clonotype: One end of the junction varies from germline; a read error may be responsible. The V and J genes are TRBV7-7 and TRBJ1-1; tentatively, D is TRBD1 (6 bases). The germline gives CDR1 SSHAT, CDR2 FNYEAQ (reference sequence). The CDR3 has 14 amino acids. CDR3 nucleotide sequence: TGTGCTAGCAGCTCAGAACAGGGGAACACTGAAGCTTTCTTT. Translated, it gives CASSSEQGNTEAFF.

The chain employs TRBV6-2 or TRBV6-3 and TRBJ2-1; 11 nucleotides align to TRBD2. Germline-derived CDR1 and CDR2 are MNHEY and SVGEGT. CDR3 length: 15 amino acids. J gave up 4 bases and V 5 bases, and 4 bases lay outside the gene matches. CDR3 nucleotide sequence: TGTGCCAGCAGTAGGAGGACTAGCGGGTACAATGAGCAGTTCTTC. Amino acid sequence: CASSRRTSGYNEQFF.

The sample holds many counts of this clonotype. The chain carries TRBV19 and TRBJ1-2; D perhaps matches TRBD1 (5 bases). CDR3 length: 12 residues. Per the germline V gene, CDR1 is LNHDA and CDR2 is SQIVND (reference sequence). V lost 3 bases, J lost 8 bases, and 10 bases lay in between. The CDR3 is CASSMGLGGYTF. Written as DNA, the CDR3 is TGTGCCAGTAGTATGGGACTGGGAGGCTACACCTTC.

In nucleotides, the CDR3 is TGTGCCAGCAGTCCCGGGGGGGGGACTAATGAAAAACTGTTTTTT. Protein sequence: CASSPGGGTNEKLFF. This chain uses TRBV2 with TRBJ1-4; perhaps TRBD1 as D (5 bases). Germline assignment: CDR1 SNHLY and CDR2 FYNNEI. The CDR3 covers 15 residues. V was clipped by 5 bases and J by 2 bases, with 12 bases between them.

The V call is TRBV2, the J call TRBJ2-4, with 15 bases aligning to TRBD2. This CDR3 region has 13 residues. Trimming cost V 7 bases and J 10 bases; bases outside gene matches: 2. Germline V gene data show CDR1 as SNHLY and CDR2 as FYNNEI. CDR3 sequence (DNA): TGTGCCAGCATAGGACTAGCGGGAGGGATTCAGTACTTC. Amino acids: CASIGLAGGIQYF.

This rearrangement joins TRBV9 to TRBJ1-5; a possible D gene is TRBD1 (6 bases). The CDR3 runs to 13 residues. V dropped 3 bases and J dropped 7 bases, with 11 bases sitting between them. Germline lookup yields CDR1 SGDLS and CDR2 YYNGEE. The DNA of the CDR3 is TGTGCCAGCAGCGCAGACACAGGGCAGCCCCAGCATTTT. It encodes CASSADTGQPQHF.

About this clonotype: A single base separates this from a much larger clone, so it may be a read error. V gene TRBV6-1 combines with J gene TRBJ1-6; 8 bases map to TRBD1. The CDR3 is 16 residues long. Germline trimming cut 6 bases from V and 7 bases from J; bases unmatched to any gene: 11. Germline V gives CDR1 MNHNS, CDR2 SASEGT. The CDR3: CASSASGGWRNSPLHF. The CDR3 nucleotides read TGTGCCAGCAGCGCCTCAGGGGGCTGGAGGAATTCACCCCTCCACTTT.

This clonotype ranks as medium-sized (0.01 to 0.1%). The chain carries TRBV2 and TRBJ2-5; the match to TRBD1 covers 8 bases. The V segment lost 7 bases and the J segment 5 bases; nucleotides outside the gene matches: 9. CDR1 is SNHLY, CDR2 FYNNEI, per germline. The CDR3 spans 14 residues. In nucleotides, the CDR3 is TGTGCCAGCACCGAAACAGGGGGGTGGGAGACCCAGTACTTC. Translated, it gives CASTETGGWETQYF. Filled out from reference TRBV2 and TRBJ2-5, the complete variable domain reads EPEVTQTPSHQVTQMGQEVILRCVPISNHLYFYWYRQILGQKVEFLVSFYNNEISEKSEIFDDQFSVERPDGSNFTLKIRSTKLEDSAMYFCASTETGGWETQYFGPGTRLLVL.

Note on this clonotype: This may arise from a read error, as a much more abundant clone is one base away. This sequence joins TRBV29-1 and TRBJ1-1; TRBD1 might be the D (6 bases). The germline gives CDR1 SQVTM, CDR2 ANQGSEA. This CDR3 spans 14 amino acids. The CDR3 nucleotides read TGCAGCGTAAAACAGGGAGGGAGGAACACTGGAGCTTTCTTT. Amino acid sequence: CSVKQGGRNTGAFF.

This chain joins TRBV6-5 and TRBJ1-1, with a weak D call TRBD1 (6 bases). CDR1 and CDR2 from the germline V gene are MNHEY and SVGAGI. Trimming cost V 5 bases and J 4 bases, with 11 bases left between them. The CDR3 spans 13 residues. CDR3 protein: CASSQRGGTEAFF. The CDR3 bases are TGTGCCAGCAGTCAAAGAGGGGGCACTGAAGCTTTCTTT.

V is TRBV5-6 and J is TRBJ2-1; 9 bases fit TRBD1. Germline CDR1 is SGHDT and CDR2 is YYEEEE. This CDR3 region has 15 residues. Losses at the gene ends were 0 bases for V and 3 bases for J; bases not matched to a gene: 1. The CDR3 coding sequence is TGTGCCAGCAGCTTGGGACAGGGGGGCTACAATGAGCAGTTCTTC. It codes for CASSLGQGGYNEQFF.

This sequence joins TRBV29-1 and TRBJ2-5; D uncertain. This CDR3 region has 11 residues. Trimming left V 6 bases short and J 2 bases short, with 7 bases between. Germline CDR1 SQVTM, CDR2 ANQGSEA. CDR3 amino acids: CSVNLQETQYF. The CDR3 nucleotides read TGCAGCGTGAACCTACAAGAGACCCAGTACTTC.

This sequence joins TRBV20-1 and TRBJ2-7; D possibly matches TRBD1 or TRBD2 (7 bases each). The CDR3 runs to 15 residues. Germline CDR1 is DFQATT and CDR2 is SNEGSKA (reference sequence). Trimming left V 0 bases short and J 4 bases short, with 16 bases between. The CDR3 here is CSAREAGGGVYEQYF. The CDR3 DNA sequence: TGCAGTGCTAGAGAAGCAGGGGGGGGCGTATACGAGCAGTACTTC.

This clonotype was picked up many times. The CDR3 protein is CASSFSGVHTGELFF. In nucleotides, the CDR3 is TGTGCCAGCAGCTTTTCGGGGGTTCACACCGGGGAGCTGTTTTTT. The chain combines TRBV11-1 with TRBJ2-2; D might be TRBD2 (6 bases). The CDR3 has 15 residues. Trimming took off 3 bases at V and 3 bases at J, with 11 bases between the two ends. Germline lookup yields CDR1 SGHAT and CDR2 FQDESV (reference sequence).

This clonotype was recorded at least ten times. V is TRBV9 and J is TRBJ1-2; TRBD1 agrees at 9 bases. The CDR3 length is 18 residues. V lost 4 bases to trimming and J lost 4 bases; unmatched junction nucleotides: 17. The germline V gene encodes CDR1 SGDLS and CDR2 YYNGEE. CDR3 loop: CASSSGTGRPFAVYGYTF. Written as DNA, the CDR3 is TGTGCCAGCAGCTCCGGGACAGGGAGGCCATTTGCCGTCTATGGCTACACCTTC.

This clonotype showed up many times. V gene TRBV27 combines with J gene TRBJ2-3, with 15 bases lining up with TRBD2. The CDR3 totals 19 residues. Germline CDR1 is MNHEY and CDR2 is SMNVEV (reference sequence). V was clipped by 1 base and J by 0 bases; unmatched bases: 5. The CDR3 loop reads CASSLFRTSGRESTDTQYF. The CDR3 DNA follows: TGTGCCAGCAGTTTATTCCGGACTAGCGGGAGGGAGAGCACAGATACGCAGTATTTT.